These T cell receptor beta chains were read from a single sample in a study of Ad26.COV2.S vaccination and SARS-CoV-2 variants. Assay: immunoSEQ multiplex PCR; the TCRdb copy retains only in-frame clones and omits some. The sample lists around 300,000 clones, about 85% occurring once. The sample in question was peripheral blood, obtained in a trial of Ad26.COV2.S vaccine versus placebo. The source is a person between 18 and 60 years old who received the Ad26.COV2.S COVID-19 vaccine or a placebo. Each CDR3 is given without its conserved first and last residue.

j_call v_call cdr3_aa
TRBJ2-3 TRBV6-4 ASSDSGRGPTDTQY
TRBJ1-5 TRBV27 ASSLGDSNQPQH
TRBJ2-7 TRBV30 AWREDRYVGEQY
TRBJ2-1 TRBV7-2 ASSPLATSGGARNEQF
TRBJ2-2 TRBV11-3 ASSLVFGAGTGELF
TRBJ2-5 TRBV7-2 ASSLVERSAETQY
TRBJ1-4 TRBV4-1 ASSQDVAGTNEKLF
TRBJ1-4 TRBV30 ASSGLETNEKLF
TRBJ1-5 TRBV5-1 ASSRAGHINQPQH
TRBJ2-5 TRBV9 ASSAGSGLAETQY
TRBJ2-2 TRBV9 ASSVVGQAAGELF
TRBJ2-2 TRBV27 ASSLRQGEGNTGELF
TRBJ2-1 TRBV7-3 ASSPSSTSYNEQF
TRBJ2-7 TRBV4-2 ASSTRQGGTYEQY
TRBJ1-1 TRBV29-1 SVHRRNTEAF
TRBJ2-7 TRBV28 ASSLQVYEQY
TRBJ1-6 TRBV28 ASSLEARVSPLH
TRBJ2-3 TRBV21-1 ASSKVAKLAVESRTDTQY
TRBJ1-6 TRBV5-1 ASSFVADNSPLH
TRBJ1-4 TRBV28 ASSLWEANEKLF
TRBJ2-3 TRBV7-3 ASSPTGVNTDTQY
TRBJ2-3 TRBV4-1 ASSRWTVFTDTQY
TRBJ2-2 TRBV6-2/TRBV6-3 ASSYVGQGAGELF
TRBJ2-2 TRBV5-4 ASSSENRGNTGELF
TRBJ1-2 TRBV29-1 SVTDDFNYGYT
TRBJ2-4 TRBV7-3 ASSLNTGLNIQY
TRBJ1-4 TRBV7-2 ASSFGDRDPKLF
TRBJ1-4 TRBV29-1 SVTVTQEKLF
TRBJ2-5 TRBV7-3 ASSPGGEVRETQY
TRBJ1-2 TRBV6-4 APLGSYT
TRBJ2-2 TRBV6-5 ASSYLAGGPGGELF
TRBJ1-2 TRBV7-3 ASSPRTGGNYGYT
TRBJ1-1 TRBV4-2 ASSHSKVAF
TRBJ1-4 TRBV11-3 ASSSPRRIREVFNEKLF
TRBJ2-3 TRBV21-1 ASSRCPTSLATDTQY
TRBJ2-5 TRBV7-3 ASSPLSNQETQY
TRBJ2-7 TRBV14 ASSPIRWGLSPVSYEQY
TRBJ1-5 TRBV27 ASSFRGRNQPQH
TRBJ2-7 TRBV20-1 SAERDEQY
TRBJ2-1 TRBV27 ASSFSGSHNEQF
TRBJ2-3 TRBV5-1 ASSPTVGTDTQY
TRBJ2-1 TRBV6-4 ASSERENEQF
TRBJ2-7 TRBV6-5 ASSTGTGGNYEQY
TRBJ2-2 TRBV28 ASSRLAGTAGELF
TRBJ1-1 TRBV19 ASTVPGQGNTEAF
TRBJ1-1 TRBV6-2/TRBV6-3 ASSFGSMRTEAF
TRBJ1-5 TRBV6-6 ASSYPTGASNQPQH
TRBJ2-2 TRBV29-1 SVGQGNLLTGELF
TRBJ2-7 TRBV3-1/TRBV3-2 ASSQGSGGGASRSYEQY
TRBJ2-1 TRBV6-2/TRBV6-3 ASSYPPNEQF
TRBJ1-2 TRBV4-2 ASSQSAFGYT
TRBJ1-3 TRBV18 ASSPNMEPGNTIY
TRBJ1-1 TRBV7-3 ASSFGRDTEAF
TRBJ1-5 TRBV12-5 ASGLVTGGGPQH
TRBJ2-7 TRBV30 AWTSGTEQY